The 20 T cell receptor beta chains below come from one sample, sequenced in a study of regulatory T cells in long-lasting Graves disease. Arm-PCR of CDR3 regions and iRepertoire HTBI primers were the basis on which TCR beta libraries were built. TCRdb ran MiXCR on the multiplex PCR reads and lists one entry per CDR3 protein. The sample has 300,000 to 500,000 distinct CDR3 sequences; around 20% are singletons. Time point here: persistent/refractory GD, antithyroid drugs over 5 years with positive TRAb. From RNA extracted from PBMCs, the TCR library was made. The material sequenced was peripheral blood mononuclear cells (PBMCs), taken when the disease was refractory, from a patient treated with antithyroid drugs. The receptor source for this set is a female donor with Graves disease.

This clonotype was detected ten times or more. V usage is TRBV29-1 and J usage is TRBJ1-1; D unclear. CDR1 is SQVTM and CDR2 is ANQGSEA in the germline V gene. V dropped 3 bases and J dropped 3 bases, with 11 bases sitting between them. The length of the CDR3 is 13 residues. CDR3 in amino acids: CSVEIELYTEAFF. CDR3 in DNA: TGCAGCGTTGAGATCGAGCTCTACACTGAAGCTTTCTTT.

This clonotype came up many times. In DNA, the CDR3 is TGTGCCAGCAGCCCAGTGACCGGGGCGGGGGAGACCCAGTACTTC. Amino acids: CASSPVTGAGETQYF. The V call is TRBV11-2, the J call TRBJ2-5; TRBD2 might be the D (6 bases). This CDR3 has 15 residues. V lost 5 bases to trimming and J lost 5 bases, with 18 bases between them. From germline, CDR1 is SGHAT and CDR2 FQNNGV.

As to this clonotype: One end of the junction is discordant with germline, which a read error may explain. The genes are TRBV28 and TRBJ2-7; 8 positions agree with TRBD2. This CDR3 is 13 amino acids long. Germline V lookup: CDR1 MDHEN, CDR2 SYDVKM. CDR3 sequence reads: CASSLALRGAILF. The CDR3 DNA sequence: TGTGCCAGCAGTTTGGCTTTGCGGGGGGCCATCCTCTTC.

For this clonotype: Since a much larger clone is just one base distant, this may be a read error. This rearrangement joins TRBV13 to TRBJ1-2, with D tentatively TRBD1 (5 bases). The V gene's germline CDR1 is PRHDT and CDR2 FYEKMQ (reference sequence). This CDR3 is built from 13 residues. CDR3 protein: CTSSLGLQEGYTF. In DNA, the CDR3 is TGTACCAGCAGCTTAGGCCTACAGGAGGGCTACACCTTC.

J is TRBJ2-6 and V is TRBV11-2, with 10 bases matching TRBD1. After removal of 5 bases from V and 2 bases from J, the junction contained 12 bases not matched to a gene. CDR3 length equals 19 residues. Germline V CDR1 and CDR2: SGHAT, FQNNGV. CDR3: CASSKLFPGQGTGANVLTF. The CDR3 DNA reads TGTGCCAGCAGCAAACTCTTCCCGGGACAGGGGACTGGGGCCAACGTCCTGACTTTC.

This clonotype was detected only a few times. The rearrangement links TRBV20-1 to TRBJ1-4; tentative D call: TRBD1 (6 bases). This CDR3 has 14 residues. The V gene lost 6 bases and the J gene lost 3 bases, with 14 bases spanning the gap. CDR1 DFQATT and CDR2 SNEGSKA come from the germline V gene (reference sequence). The CDR3 spells CSAIQGLANEKLFF. The CDR3 DNA follows: TGCAGTGCCATTCAGGGGTTAGCTAATGAAAAACTGTTTTTT.

The chain is built from TRBV7-2 and TRBJ1-2; a possible D gene is TRBD1 (5 bases). The CDR3 covers 13 residues. V lost 3 bases to trimming and J lost 8 bases, with 13 bases between them. The germline V gene has CDR1 SGHTA and CDR2 FQGNSA. The CDR3 loop reads CASSLGGARGYTF. The DNA for the CDR3 is TGTGCCAGCAGCTTGGGCGGGGCGAGAGGCTACACCTTC.

The table lists this clonotype with many counts. This chain joins TRBV7-8 and TRBJ1-2; TRBD1 agrees at 9 bases. Per the germline V gene, CDR1 is SGHVS and CDR2 is FQNEAQ. Trimming took 5 bases from V and 6 from J; bases not matched to a gene: 10. The CDR3 has 15 residues. The chain's CDR3 is CASSLNFGTGNGYTF. Here the CDR3 DNA reads TGTGCCAGCAGCCTGAATTTCGGGACAGGGAATGGCTACACCTTC.

Comments on this clonotype: A much larger clone differs by one base, so this may be a read error. The J gene is TRBJ1-5, the V gene TRBV20-1; possibly TRBD1 for D (5 bases). Per germline, CDR1 DFQATT and CDR2 SNEGSKA (reference sequence). This CDR3 is 12 amino acids long. V lost 6 bases and J lost 7, with 13 bases in between. DNA of the CDR3: TGCAGTGCCACGGACGGGGCACAGCCCCAGCATTTT. Its protein is CSATDGAQPQHF.

This clonotype was recorded many times. V usage is TRBV18 and J usage is TRBJ2-2; D gene unclear. Germline CDR1 is KGHSH and CDR2 is LQKENI. This CDR3 has 15 residues. Trimming cost V 2 bases and J 0 bases, with 7 bases left between them. CDR3 residues: CASSPGGANTGELFF. The CDR3 DNA reads TGTGCCAGCTCACCAGGTGGAGCGAACACCGGGGAGCTGTTTTTT.

This clonotype was recorded at least ten times. V is TRBV7-2 and J is TRBJ2-5; 8 nucleotides align to TRBD1. This CDR3 contains 17 residues. CDR1 is SGHTA, CDR2 FQGNSA, per germline. The trim removed 1 base at V and 2 bases at J, leaving 9 bases unmatched. CDR3 loop: CASSLVATGGGQETQYF. CDR3 nucleotide sequence: TGTGCCAGCAGCTTAGTGGCTACAGGGGGTGGTCAAGAGACCCAGTACTTC. The entire variable domain, with the rest obtained from reference TRBV7-2 and TRBJ2-5, is as follows: GAGVSQSPSNKVTEKGKDVELRCDPISGHTALYWYRQSLGQGLEFLIYFQGNSAPDKSGLPSDRFSAERTGGSVSTLTIQRTQQEDSAVYLCASSLVATGGGQETQYFGPGTRLLVL.

In regard to this clonotype: Since a much larger clone is just one base distant, this may be a read error. This chain uses TRBV5-1 with TRBJ1-5; TRBD1 agrees at 7 bases. V gave up 2 bases and J gave up 9 bases; unmatched junction bases: 8. The CDR3 extends over 14 amino acids. Germline assignment: CDR1 SGHRS and CDR2 YFSETQ. This CDR3 reads CASSFQGGDRPQHF. The CDR3 bases are TGCGCCAGCAGCTTCCAGGGGGGGGATCGGCCCCAGCATTTT.

The CDR3 nucleotides read TGTGCCAGCAGCTTGGCGGGCAGGTACAATCAGCCCCAGCATTTT. Amino acid sequence: CASSLAGRYNQPQHF. The rearrangement links TRBV5-6 to TRBJ1-5, with no clear D. This CDR3 spans 15 amino acids. Germline V CDR1 and CDR2: SGHDT, YYEEEE. Between the trimmed V and J ends, which lost 0 bases and 3 bases, there was a span of 10 bases.

This clonotype was observed a handful of times. The rearrangement joins TRBV7-9 to TRBJ2-1; 8 bases align to TRBD2. V shed 6 bases, J shed 7 bases, and the junction held 11 bases outside the gene matches. This CDR3 contains 15 residues. Per the germline V gene, CDR1 is SEHNR and CDR2 is FQNEAQ (reference sequence). CDR3 loop: CASRGRPSGRNEQFF. For the CDR3, the DNA is TGTGCCAGCAGGGGCCGACCGAGCGGGAGAAATGAGCAGTTCTTC.

Of note for this clonotype: It may be a read error: a sequence one base away is much more abundant. This chain links TRBV6-1 with TRBJ2-5; D gene uncertain. The CDR3 extends over 13 amino acids. V shed 5 bases and J shed 0 bases, with 7 bases lying between them. Germline CDR1 is MNHNS and CDR2 is SASEGT. This CDR3 reads CASSHGYQETQYF. The CDR3 DNA is TGTGCCAGCAGTCATGGGTACCAAGAGACCCAGTACTTC.

The sample holds one count of this clonotype. The genes are TRBV19 and TRBJ1-1; D gene ambiguous. Per germline, CDR1 LNHDA and CDR2 SQIVND (reference sequence). The CDR3 runs 16 residues. V lost 9 bases, J lost 1 base, and 21 bases lay in between. The CDR3 nucleotides read TGTGCCAGCGCCAGCCTTGTCCTGAGACCGAACACTGAAGCTTTCTTT. This gives the protein CASASLVLRPNTEAFF.

This clonotype was found many times. This chain links TRBV6-5 with TRBJ2-5; the D gene is possibly TRBD1 (6 bases). The CDR3 sequence is 15 residues long. The germline gives CDR1 MNHEY, CDR2 SVGAGI. Trimming stripped 1 base from V and 2 bases from J, with 11 bases between. The chain's CDR3 is CASSYWAGEQETQYF. Written as DNA, the CDR3 is TGTGCCAGCAGTTACTGGGCAGGGGAGCAAGAGACCCAGTACTTC.

The chain has TRBV3-1 and TRBJ2-7; a possible D gene is TRBD2 (5 bases). V dropped 4 bases and J dropped 0 bases, with 13 bases sitting between them. CDR3 length equals 15 residues. Germline-derived CDR1 and CDR2 are LGHDT and YNNKEL (reference sequence). The CDR3 DNA is TGTGCCAGCAGCCCTCCGGGGAGTAGCTCCTACGAGCAGTACTTC. Its protein product is CASSPPGSSSYEQYF.

As concerns this clonotype: One base away lies a much larger clone, so this may be a sequencing read error. The chain links TRBV6-2 or TRBV6-3 to TRBJ1-2; D ambiguous. CDR1 is MNHEY and CDR2 is SVGEGT in the germline V gene. The CDR3 loop spans 16 amino acids. The CDR3 DNA reads TGTGCCAGCAGTTTACTCGGCGGCGGACGGAGCTATGGCTACGCCTTC. Translation: CASSLLGGGRSYGYAF.

The genes are TRBV7-9 and TRBJ2-7; D not certain. This CDR3 region has 12 residues. V was shortened by 1 base and J by 6 bases, with 7 bases between the two germline ends. Germline V gene data show CDR1 as SEHNR and CDR2 as FQNEAQ (reference sequence). CDR3 bases: TGTGCCAGCAGCTTAGAATTTGGCGAGCAGTACTTC. Protein: CASSLEFGEQYF.